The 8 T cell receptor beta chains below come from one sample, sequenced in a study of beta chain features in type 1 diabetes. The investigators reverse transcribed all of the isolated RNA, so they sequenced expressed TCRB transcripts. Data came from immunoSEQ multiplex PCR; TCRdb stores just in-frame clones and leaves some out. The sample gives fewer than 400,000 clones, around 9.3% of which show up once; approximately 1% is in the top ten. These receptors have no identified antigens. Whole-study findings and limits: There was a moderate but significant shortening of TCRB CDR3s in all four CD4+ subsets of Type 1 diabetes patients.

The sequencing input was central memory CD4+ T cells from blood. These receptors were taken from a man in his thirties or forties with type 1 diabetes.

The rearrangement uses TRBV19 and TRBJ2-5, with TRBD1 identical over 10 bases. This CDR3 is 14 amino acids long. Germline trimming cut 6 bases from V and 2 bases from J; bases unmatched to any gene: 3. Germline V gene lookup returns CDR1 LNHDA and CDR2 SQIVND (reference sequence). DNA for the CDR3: TGTGCCAGTAGCCCGGACAGGGGGCAAGAGACCCAGTACTTC. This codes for CASSPDRGQETQYF.

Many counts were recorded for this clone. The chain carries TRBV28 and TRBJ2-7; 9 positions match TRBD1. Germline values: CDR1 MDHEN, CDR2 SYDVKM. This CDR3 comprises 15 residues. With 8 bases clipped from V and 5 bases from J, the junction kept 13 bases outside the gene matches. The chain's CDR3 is CASAYLSGQGNEQYF. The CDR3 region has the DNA TGTGCCAGCGCCTACCTCTCGGGACAGGGTAACGAGCAGTACTTC.

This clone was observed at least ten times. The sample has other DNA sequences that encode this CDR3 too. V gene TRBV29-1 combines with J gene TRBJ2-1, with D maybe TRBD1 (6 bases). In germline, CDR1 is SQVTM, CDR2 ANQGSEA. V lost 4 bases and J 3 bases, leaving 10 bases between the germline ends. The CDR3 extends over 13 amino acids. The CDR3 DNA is TGCAGCGTTGGGGGGCAGGGCTACAATGAGCAGTTCTTC. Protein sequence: CSVGGQGYNEQFF.

CDR3 nucleotides: TGTGCCAGCAGTGACTCCCTAGCCCAAGAGACCCAGTACTTC. It is translated as CASSDSLAQETQYF. The gene calls are TRBV25-1 and TRBJ2-5, with TRBD2 as a possible D gene (5 bases). Trimming shortened V by 3 bases and J by 1 base, and 9 bases separated the two germline ends. This CDR3 is built from 14 residues. Germline V gene sequence: CDR1 MGHDK, CDR2 SYGVNS.

DNA for the CDR3: TGTGCCTGGAGTGTACCGCCGGGAGGATTAGTTAACTATGGCTACACCTTC. Translating it yields CAWSVPPGGLVNYGYTF. The chain combines TRBV30 with TRBJ1-2; D remains ambiguous. V was clipped by 0 bases and J by 1 base, with 18 bases between them. CDR3 size: 17 residues. Germline V lookup: CDR1 GTSNPN, CDR2 SVGIG (reference sequence).

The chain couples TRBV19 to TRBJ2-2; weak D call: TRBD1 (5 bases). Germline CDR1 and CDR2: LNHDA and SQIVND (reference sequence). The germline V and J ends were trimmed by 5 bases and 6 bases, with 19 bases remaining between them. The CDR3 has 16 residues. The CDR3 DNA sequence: TGTGCCAGTAGTGCCGGAAGGGGCCGCCCTCCCGGGGAGCTGTTTTTT. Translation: CASSAGRGRPPGELFF. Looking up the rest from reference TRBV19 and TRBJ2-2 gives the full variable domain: DGGITQSPKYLFRKEGQNVTLSCEQNLNHDAMYWYRQDPGQGLRLIYYSQIVNDFQKGDIAEGYSVSREKKESFPLTVTSAQKNPTAFYLCASSAGRGRPPGELFFGEGSRLTVL.

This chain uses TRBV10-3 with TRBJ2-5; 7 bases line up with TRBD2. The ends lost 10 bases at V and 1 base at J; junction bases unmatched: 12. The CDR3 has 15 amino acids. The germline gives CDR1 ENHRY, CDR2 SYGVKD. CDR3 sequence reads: CATRDYSGSQETQYF. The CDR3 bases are TGTGCCACCCGGGACTATAGTGGATCCCAAGAGACCCAGTACTTC.

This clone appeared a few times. CDR3 DNA sequence: TGTGCCAGCAGTTACTCTTCAGGCGTCGTAGGGTACGAGCAGTACTTC. Translating it yields CASSYSSGVVGYEQYF. The V call is TRBV6-5, the J call TRBJ2-7; unclear D gene. Trimming removed 0 bases at V and 4 bases at J, with 16 bases between. CDR1 is MNHEY, CDR2 SVGAGI, per germline. CDR3 length: 16 amino acids.